These 26 T cell receptor beta chains were sequenced from one sample in a study of T-cell reconstitution after alpha-beta-depleted transplantation in children. Preparation of the TCRbeta library was carried out with unique molecular identifiers. TCRdb reanalysed the PCR reads using MiXCR and keeps one entry per CDR3 protein. The sample records 900,000 or so distinct CDR3 sequences, under 20% being singletons. The input for sequencing was PBMCs, mostly from graft donor cells, taken 360 days after TCRalphabeta/CD19-depleted stem cell transplant. The receptors here all came from a male patient under 18 who had a stem cell transplant for acute lymphoblastic leukemia, so the T cells may come from the graft donor.

In its sample, this clonotype was seen once. This chain joins TRBV5-1 and TRBJ1-2, with 8 bases that match TRBD1. Germline-derived CDR1 and CDR2 are SGHRS and YFSETQ. V dropped 4 bases and J dropped 4; count of bases not matched to a gene: 12. This CDR3 is 16 amino acids long. This chain's CDR3 is CASSRTTGDLIYGYTF. The DNA of the CDR3 is TGCGCCAGCAGCCGTACGACAGGGGATTTGATCTATGGCTACACCTTC.

V usage is TRBV5-1 and J usage is TRBJ2-4; perhaps D is TRBD1 or TRBD2 (5 bases each). The germline V gene has CDR1 SGHRS and CDR2 YFSETQ. This CDR3 is built from 17 residues. V lost 0 bases and J lost 6, with 19 bases in between. The CDR3 nucleotides read TGCGCCAGCAGCTTGGCCGGGGAGCCGGGACCGGCAAACATTCAGTACTTC. This sequence encodes CASSLAGEPGPANIQYF.

The chain is built from TRBV20-1 and TRBJ2-7; D ambiguous. The CDR3 loop spans 11 amino acids. V lost 4 bases and J lost 6, with 10 bases in between. Germline CDR1 and CDR2: DFQATT and SNEGSKA (reference sequence). CDR3 coding DNA: TGCAGTGCTACCCCTTCGGGCGAGCAGTACTTC. This sequence encodes CSATPSGEQYF.

There are a few counts of this clonotype. This sequence joins TRBV12-3 or TRBV12-4 and TRBJ2-7; D is uncertain. The CDR3 spans 14 residues. Trimming left V 5 bases short and J 1 base short, with 12 bases between. CDR3 region: CASSEEAPSYEQYF. The CDR3 DNA is TGTGCCAGCAGTGAAGAGGCCCCTTCCTACGAGCAGTACTTC.

This clonotype was counted only a few times. The genes are TRBV5-1 and TRBJ2-7, with D hard to call. The CDR3 contains 16 residues. Germline lookup yields CDR1 SGHRS and CDR2 YFSETQ. V lost 0 bases and J 3 bases, leaving 16 bases between the germline ends. DNA for the CDR3: TGCGCCAGCAGCTTGGGGACGGTCACCCGGTACTACGAGCAGTACTTC. It yields the protein CASSLGTVTRYYEQYF.

This sequence joins TRBV18 and TRBJ2-5; 16 bases line up with TRBD2. The CDR3 sequence is 18 residues long. Germline loops: CDR1 KGHSH, CDR2 LQKENI. The ends lost 0 bases at V and 0 bases at J; junction bases unmatched: 1. This CDR3 is CASSPPGLAGGHQETQYF. The CDR3 coding sequence is TGTGCCAGCTCACCACCGGGACTAGCGGGAGGGCACCAAGAGACCCAGTACTTC.

The V gene is TRBV7-6, the J gene TRBJ2-1, with TRBD2 matching over 10 bases. The CDR3 covers 15 residues. V was clipped by 6 bases and J by 6 bases; unmatched bases: 8. Germline lookup yields CDR1 SGHVS and CDR2 FNYEAQ. The CDR3 loop is CASSIKREGPNEQFF. The DNA of the CDR3 is TGTGCCAGCAGTATTAAGCGGGAGGGCCCCAATGAGCAGTTCTTC.

This clonotype has a handful of counts. V and J are TRBV27 and TRBJ1-1; 8 bases line up with TRBD1. V was clipped by 2 bases and J by 1 base; unmatched bases: 9. Germline assignment: CDR1 MNHEY and CDR2 SMNVEV (reference sequence). The CDR3 length is 17 residues. In nucleotides, the CDR3 is TGTGCCAGCAGTTTAATCGGACAGGGCTACAGGAACACTGAAGCTTTCTTT. Residues: CASSLIGQGYRNTEAFF.

V usage is TRBV11-2 and J usage is TRBJ1-2; 7 bases are a match to TRBD1. Germline loops: CDR1 SGHAT, CDR2 FQNNGV. The junction had 5 bases not matched to a gene; V was cut back by 2 bases and J by 8 bases. This CDR3 spans 13 amino acids. The CDR3 loop is CASSLRQGRGYTF. Written as DNA, the CDR3 is TGTGCCAGCAGCTTAAGACAGGGTCGGGGCTACACCTTC.

The J gene is TRBJ2-2, the V gene TRBV2; 8 nucleotides align to TRBD2. Per germline, CDR1 SNHLY and CDR2 FYNNEI. V shed 3 bases, J shed 2 bases, and the junction held 8 bases outside the gene matches. The CDR3 length is 17 residues. CDR3 DNA sequence: TGTGCCAGCAGTGAGATACCGGGACTAGTAAACACCGGGGAGCTGTTTTTT. Its protein product is CASSEIPGLVNTGELFF.

A few counts support this clonotype. The V call is TRBV4-1, the J call TRBJ2-7; possible D gene TRBD1, 6 bases. The V end lost 1 base, the J end lost 5 bases, and 24 bases lay between the germline ends. The CDR3 is 18 residues long. From germline, CDR1 is MGHRA and CDR2 YSYEKL. The CDR3 reads CASSQGPNPIKGVNEQYF. The CDR3 DNA sequence: TGCGCCAGCAGCCAAGGACCCAATCCCATAAAGGGGGTAAACGAGCAGTACTTC.

This clonotype showed up just a few times. The chain combines TRBV20-1 with TRBJ2-2, with TRBD2 matching 9 bases. The V and J ends lost 5 bases and 6 bases, in that order; junction bases with no gene match: 10. This CDR3 spans 15 amino acids. Germline loops: CDR1 DFQATT, CDR2 SNEGSKA (reference sequence). The CDR3 DNA reads as TGCAGTGCTCCACTGCCGGGACTAGCAGCCGGGGAGCTGTTTTTT. It codes for CSAPLPGLAAGELFF.

This sequence joins TRBV2 and TRBJ2-3; 13 nucleotides line up with TRBD2. Germline V gene data show CDR1 as SNHLY and CDR2 as FYNNEI. The CDR3 length is 19 residues. Trimming cost V 2 bases and J 4 bases; bases outside gene matches: 12. CDR3 residues: CASSETSGRAVVIPDTQYF. In DNA, the CDR3 is TGTGCCAGCAGTGAAACTAGCGGGAGGGCCGTAGTGATCCCAGATACGCAGTATTTT.

Only a few counts were recorded for this clonotype. J is TRBJ1-2 and V is TRBV7-9, with D possibly being TRBD1 (5 bases). This CDR3 contains 15 residues. The germline V gene encodes CDR1 SEHNR and CDR2 FQNEAQ (reference sequence). V was pared by 0 bases and J by 4 bases, with 12 bases between. CDR3 in amino acids: CASSLASGEIYGYTF. CDR3 bases: TGTGCCAGCAGCTTAGCGTCGGGGGAGATCTATGGCTACACCTTC.

This clonotype was observed a handful of times. J is TRBJ2-5 and V is TRBV10-3, with TRBD1 as a possible D gene (6 bases). V was shortened by 9 bases and J by 4 bases, with 15 bases between the two germline ends. Germline V gene data show CDR1 as ENHRY and CDR2 as SYGVKD. The CDR3 runs 13 residues. The CDR3 loop reads CAISSGAPETQYF. Written as DNA, the CDR3 is TGTGCCATTTCGTCAGGGGCCCCAGAGACCCAGTACTTC.

V gene TRBV29-1 combines with J gene TRBJ2-1; D not certain. Trimming took off 7 bases at V and 2 bases at J, with 15 bases between the two ends. Germline V CDR1 and CDR2: SQVTM, ANQGSEA. The CDR3 length is 14 residues. The CDR3: CSAVRQRTYNEQFF. CDR3 bases: TGCAGCGCGGTACGGCAGCGCACCTACAATGAGCAGTTCTTC.

The chain recombines TRBV27 with TRBJ2-7, with D perhaps TRBD2 (5 bases). CDR3 length: 12 residues. V gave up 7 bases and J gave up 2 bases, with 9 bases separating them. Per the germline V gene, CDR1 is MNHEY and CDR2 is SMNVEV (reference sequence). The CDR3 DNA reads TGTGCCAGCATGGGAGATGCCTACGAGCAGTACTTC. It codes for CASMGDAYEQYF.

This clonotype was seen a few times. The gene calls are TRBV7-3 and TRBJ2-1; D is perhaps TRBD1 or TRBD2 (5 bases each). Germline V gene sequence: CDR1 SGHTA, CDR2 FQGTGA. V gave up 4 bases and J gave up 0 bases, with 10 bases separating them. The CDR3 loop spans 15 amino acids. Written as DNA, the CDR3 is TGTGCCAGCAGCTGGGACGGCCGCTCCTACAATGAGCAGTTCTTC. Protein sequence: CASSWDGRSYNEQFF.

This clonotype was recorded many times. This sequence joins TRBV7-3 and TRBJ2-1, with D perhaps matching TRBD2 (5 bases). The germline V gene has CDR1 SGHTA and CDR2 FQGTGA. V was pared by 3 bases and J by 4 bases, with 13 bases between. The CDR3 is 15 residues long. The CDR3 sequence: CASSLTTGGYNEQFF. As DNA, the CDR3 is TGTGCCAGCAGCTTGACTACCGGCGGTTACAATGAGCAGTTCTTC.

This clonotype was observed a handful of times. The J gene is TRBJ2-7, the V gene TRBV20-1; TRBD1 agrees at 8 bases. Germline CDR1 and CDR2: DFQATT and SNEGSKA (reference sequence). J lost 4 bases, V lost 1 base, and 6 bases had no gene match. CDR3 length: 14 residues. The chain's CDR3 is CSARVGQGPYEQYF. CDR3 sequence (DNA): TGCAGTGCTAGAGTTGGACAGGGTCCATACGAGCAGTACTTC.

V is TRBV27 and J is TRBJ1-2; TRBD1 matches at 8 bases. Germline CDR1 is MNHEY and CDR2 is SMNVEV (reference sequence). The CDR3 spans 12 residues. V shed 8 bases and J 3 bases; nucleotides not matched to a gene: 2. In nucleotides, the CDR3 is TGTGCCAGCGGACAGGGTTACTATGGCTACACCTTC. It specifies CASGQGYYGYTF.

The table lists this clonotype with many counts. The chain has TRBV7-2 and TRBJ2-1; TRBD2 matches 7 bases. This CDR3 spans 18 amino acids. In germline, CDR1 is SGHTA, CDR2 FQGNSA. The ends lost 5 bases at V and 0 bases at J; junction bases unmatched: 13. CDR3 amino acids: CASSPQWPSGASYNEQFF. The CDR3 DNA follows: TGTGCCAGCAGCCCCCAGTGGCCTAGCGGAGCCTCCTACAATGAGCAGTTCTTC.

There are a few counts of this clonotype. This chain links TRBV12-3 or TRBV12-4 with TRBJ2-7; D perhaps matches TRBD1 (7 bases). CDR3 length equals 14 residues. Trimming took off 6 bases at V and 2 bases at J, with 14 bases between the two ends. CDR3 residues: CASSPTGRPYEQYF. The DNA of the CDR3 is TGTGCCAGCAGCCCGACAGGGAGGCCCTACGAGCAGTACTTC.

The V gene is TRBV4-1, the J gene TRBJ2-3; maybe TRBD1 (6 bases). CDR3 length: 14 amino acids. Germline CDR1 is MGHRA and CDR2 is YSYEKL. Trimming stripped 2 bases from V and 3 bases from J, with 9 bases between. The CDR3 spells CASSQSGATDTQYF. The CDR3, as DNA: TGCGCCAGCAGCCAATCAGGGGCGACAGATACGCAGTATTTT.

The chain has TRBV27 and TRBJ1-4; D gene unclear. V was shortened by 7 bases and J by 7 bases, with 19 bases between the two germline ends. CDR1 and CDR2 (germline): MNHEY, SMNVEV (reference sequence). This CDR3 comprises 15 residues. This CDR3 reads CASTNSRLRGEKLFF. CDR3 DNA: TGTGCCAGCACTAACTCTCGCCTCCGAGGTGAAAAACTGTTTTTT. The whole variable domain, remainder taken from reference TRBV27 and TRBJ1-4, is EAQVTQNPRYLITVTGKKLTVTCSQNMNHEYMSWYRQDPGLGLRQIYYSMNVEVTDKGDVPEGYKVSRKEKRNFPLILESPSPNQTSLYFCASTNSRLRGEKLFFGSGTQLSVL.

This clonotype has a handful of counts. CDR3: CASSLTGSPLHF. The CDR3 DNA sequence: TGTGCCAGCAGCTTAACCGGTTCACCCCTCCACTTT. The chain recombines TRBV11-2 with TRBJ1-6; D not resolved. V lost 2 bases to trimming and J lost 9 bases, with 5 bases between them. The germline V gene has CDR1 SGHAT and CDR2 FQNNGV. This CDR3 region has 12 residues. Filled out from reference TRBV11-2 and TRBJ1-6, the complete variable domain reads EAGVAQSPRYKIIEKRQSVAFWCNPISGHATLYWYQQILGQGPKLLIQFQNNGVVDDSQLPKDRFSAERLKGVDSTLKIQPAKLEDSAVYLCASSLTGSPLHFGNGTRLTVT.